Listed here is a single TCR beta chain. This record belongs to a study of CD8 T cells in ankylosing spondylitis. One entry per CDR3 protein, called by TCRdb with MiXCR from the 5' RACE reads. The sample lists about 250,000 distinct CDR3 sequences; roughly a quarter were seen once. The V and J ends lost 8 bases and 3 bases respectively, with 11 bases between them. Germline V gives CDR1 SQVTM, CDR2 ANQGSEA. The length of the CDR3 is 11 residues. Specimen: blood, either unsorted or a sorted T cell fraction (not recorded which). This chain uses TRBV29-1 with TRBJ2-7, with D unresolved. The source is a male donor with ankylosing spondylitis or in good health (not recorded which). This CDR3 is CSTRTGYEQYF. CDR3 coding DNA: TGCAGCACCCGGACCGGCTACGAGCAGTACTTC.